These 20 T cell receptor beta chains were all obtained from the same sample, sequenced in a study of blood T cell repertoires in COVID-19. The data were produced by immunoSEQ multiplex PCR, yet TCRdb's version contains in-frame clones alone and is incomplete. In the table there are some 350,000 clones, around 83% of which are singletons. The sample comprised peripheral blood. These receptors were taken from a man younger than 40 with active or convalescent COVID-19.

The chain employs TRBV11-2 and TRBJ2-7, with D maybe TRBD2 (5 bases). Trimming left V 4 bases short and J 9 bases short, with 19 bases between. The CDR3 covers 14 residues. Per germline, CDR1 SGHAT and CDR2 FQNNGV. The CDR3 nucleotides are TGTGCCAGCAGCTCGGACTCAGCCTTCGGAAGGCAGTACTTC. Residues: CASSSDSAFGRQYF.

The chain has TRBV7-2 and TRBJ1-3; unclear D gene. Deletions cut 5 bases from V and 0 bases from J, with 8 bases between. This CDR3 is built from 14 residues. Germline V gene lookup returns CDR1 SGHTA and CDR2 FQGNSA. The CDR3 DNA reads TGTGCCAGCAGCCCCCATAGCTCTGGAAACACCATATATTTT. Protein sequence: CASSPHSSGNTIYF.

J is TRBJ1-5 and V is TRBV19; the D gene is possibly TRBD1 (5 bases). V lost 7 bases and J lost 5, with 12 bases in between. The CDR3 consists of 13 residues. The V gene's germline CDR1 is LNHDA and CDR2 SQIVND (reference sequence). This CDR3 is CASKDPGDQPQHF. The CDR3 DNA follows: TGTGCCAGTAAGGATCCGGGGGATCAGCCCCAGCATTTT. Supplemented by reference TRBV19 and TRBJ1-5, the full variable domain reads DGGITQSPKYLFRKEGQNVTLSCEQNLNHDAMYWYRQDPGQGLRLIYYSQIVNDFQKGDIAEGYSVSREKKESFPLTVTSAQKNPTAFYLCASKDPGDQPQHFGDGTRLSIL.

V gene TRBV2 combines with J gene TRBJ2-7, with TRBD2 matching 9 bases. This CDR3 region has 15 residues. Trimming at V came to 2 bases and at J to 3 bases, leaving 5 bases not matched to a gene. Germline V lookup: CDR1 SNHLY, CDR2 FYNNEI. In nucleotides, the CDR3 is TGTGCCAGCAGTGAATTGCGGGGGGGTTTCTACGAGCAGTACTTC. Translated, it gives CASSELRGGFYEQYF.

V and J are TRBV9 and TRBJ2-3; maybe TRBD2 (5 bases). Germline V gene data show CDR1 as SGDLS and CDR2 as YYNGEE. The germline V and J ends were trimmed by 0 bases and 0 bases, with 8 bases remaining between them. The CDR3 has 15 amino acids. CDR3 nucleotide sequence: TGTGCCAGCAGCGTAGACGGGGTTAGCACAGATACGCAGTATTTT. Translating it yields CASSVDGVSTDTQYF.

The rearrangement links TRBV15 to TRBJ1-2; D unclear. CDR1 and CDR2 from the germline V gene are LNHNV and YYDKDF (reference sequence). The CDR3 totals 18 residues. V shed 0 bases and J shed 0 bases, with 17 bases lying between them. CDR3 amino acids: CATSRDLGGPATNYGYTF. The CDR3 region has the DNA TGTGCCACCAGCAGAGATTTAGGCGGCCCCGCAACTAACTATGGCTACACCTTC.

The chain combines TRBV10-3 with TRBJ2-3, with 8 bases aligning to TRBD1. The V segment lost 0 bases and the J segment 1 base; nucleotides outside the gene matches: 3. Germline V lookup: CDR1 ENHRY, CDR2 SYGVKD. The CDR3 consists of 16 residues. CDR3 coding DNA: TGTGCCATCAGTGAGTCATCAGGGGGCCGCACAGATACGCAGTATTTT. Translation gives CAISESSGGRTDTQYF.

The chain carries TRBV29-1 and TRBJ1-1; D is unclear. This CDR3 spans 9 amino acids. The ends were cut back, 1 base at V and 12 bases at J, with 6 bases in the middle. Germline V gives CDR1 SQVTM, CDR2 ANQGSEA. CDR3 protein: CSVEGVTFF. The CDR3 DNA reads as TGCAGCGTTGAAGGCGTGACTTTCTTT. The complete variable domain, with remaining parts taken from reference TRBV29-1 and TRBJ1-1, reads SAVISQKPSRDICQRGTSLTIQCQVDSQVTMMFWYRQQPGQSLTLIATANQGSEATYESGFVIDKFPISRPNLTFSTLTVSNMSPEDSSIYLCSVEGVTFFGQGTRLTVV.

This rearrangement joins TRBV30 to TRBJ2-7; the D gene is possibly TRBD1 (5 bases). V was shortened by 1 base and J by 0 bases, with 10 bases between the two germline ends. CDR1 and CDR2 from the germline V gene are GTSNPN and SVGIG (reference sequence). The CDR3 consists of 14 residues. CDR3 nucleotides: TGTGCCTGGAGTGGCAGGACACCCTCCTACGAGCAGTACTTC. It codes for CAWSGRTPSYEQYF.

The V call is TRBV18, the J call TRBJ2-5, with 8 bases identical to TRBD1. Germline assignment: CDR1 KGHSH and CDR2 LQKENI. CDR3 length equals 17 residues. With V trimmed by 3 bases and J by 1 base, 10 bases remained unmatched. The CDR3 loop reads CASSPPGQARPQETQYF. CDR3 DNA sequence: TGTGCCAGCTCACCCCCGGGACAGGCACGCCCCCAAGAGACCCAGTACTTC.

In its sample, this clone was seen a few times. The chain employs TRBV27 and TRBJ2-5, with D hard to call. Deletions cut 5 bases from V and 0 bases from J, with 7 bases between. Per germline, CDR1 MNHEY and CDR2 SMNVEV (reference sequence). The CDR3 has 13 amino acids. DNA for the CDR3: TGTGCCAGCAGTCTCGAGTACCAAGAGACCCAGTACTTC. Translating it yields CASSLEYQETQYF.

This CDR3 is CASSRDRASGNTIYF. CDR3 sequence (DNA): TGCGCCAGCAGCCGGGACAGGGCGTCGGGAAACACCATATATTTT. The gene calls are TRBV5-1 and TRBJ1-3; 9 bases align to TRBD1. CDR3 length: 15 residues. Germline lookup yields CDR1 SGHRS and CDR2 YFSETQ. V lost 4 bases and J lost 4; bases outside the gene matches: 6. Variable domain in full (rest from reference TRBV5-1 and TRBJ1-3): KAGVTQTPRYLIKTRGQQVTLSCSPISGHRSVSWYQQTPGQGLQFLFEYFSETQRNKGNFPGRFSGRQFSNSRSEMNVSTLELGDSALYLCASSRDRASGNTIYFGEGSWLTVV.

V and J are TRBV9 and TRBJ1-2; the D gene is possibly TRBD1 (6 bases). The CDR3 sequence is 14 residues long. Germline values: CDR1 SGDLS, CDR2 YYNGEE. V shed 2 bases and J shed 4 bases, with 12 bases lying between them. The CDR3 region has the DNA TGTGCCAGCAGCGTGGGGACATCCATCTATGGCTACACCTTC. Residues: CASSVGTSIYGYTF.

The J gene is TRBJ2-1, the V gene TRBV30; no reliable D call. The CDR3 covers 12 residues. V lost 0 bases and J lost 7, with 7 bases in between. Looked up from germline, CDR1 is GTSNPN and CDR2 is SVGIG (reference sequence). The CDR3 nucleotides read TGTGCCTGGAGTGTAGCGTGGAATGAGCAGTTCTTC. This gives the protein CAWSVAWNEQFF.

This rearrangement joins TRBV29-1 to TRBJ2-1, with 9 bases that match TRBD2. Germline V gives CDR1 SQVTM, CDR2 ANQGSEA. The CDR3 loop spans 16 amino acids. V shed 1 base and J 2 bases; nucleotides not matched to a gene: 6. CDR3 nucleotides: TGCAGCGTTGAAGTGAATAGCGGGGGCGCCTACAATGAGCAGTTCTTC. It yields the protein CSVEVNSGGAYNEQFF.

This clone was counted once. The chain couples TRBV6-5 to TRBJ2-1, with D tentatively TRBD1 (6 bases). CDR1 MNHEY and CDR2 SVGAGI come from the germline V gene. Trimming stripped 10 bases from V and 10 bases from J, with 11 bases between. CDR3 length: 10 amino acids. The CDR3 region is CAIGRGEQFF. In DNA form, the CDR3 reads TGTGCCATTGGAAGGGGGGAGCAGTTCTTC.

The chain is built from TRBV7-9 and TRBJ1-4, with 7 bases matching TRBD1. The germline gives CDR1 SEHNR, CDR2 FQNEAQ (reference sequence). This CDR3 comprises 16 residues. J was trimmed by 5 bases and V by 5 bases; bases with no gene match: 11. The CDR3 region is CASSLGDSLYNEKLFF. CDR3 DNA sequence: TGTGCCAGCAGCCTAGGGGACAGTCTTTACAATGAAAAACTGTTTTTT.

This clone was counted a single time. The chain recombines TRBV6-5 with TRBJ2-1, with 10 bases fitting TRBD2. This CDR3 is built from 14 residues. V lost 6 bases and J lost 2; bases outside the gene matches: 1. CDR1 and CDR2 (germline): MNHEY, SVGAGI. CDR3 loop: CASSGTSAYNEQFF. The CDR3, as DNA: TGTGCCAGCAGCGGGACTAGCGCCTACAATGAGCAGTTCTTC.

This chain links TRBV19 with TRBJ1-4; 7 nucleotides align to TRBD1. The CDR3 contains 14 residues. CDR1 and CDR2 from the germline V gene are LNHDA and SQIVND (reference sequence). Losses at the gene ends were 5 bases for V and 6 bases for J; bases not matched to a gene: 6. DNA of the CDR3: TGTGCCAGTAGTCGGCAGGGGGTGGATGAAAAACTGTTTTTT. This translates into CASSRQGVDEKLFF.

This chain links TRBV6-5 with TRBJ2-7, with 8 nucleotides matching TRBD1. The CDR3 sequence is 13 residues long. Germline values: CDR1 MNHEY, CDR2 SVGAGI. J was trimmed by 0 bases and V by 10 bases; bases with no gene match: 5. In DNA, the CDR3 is TGTGCCACCTGGGACAGGACCTCCTACGAGCAGTACTTC. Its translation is CATWDRTSYEQYF.